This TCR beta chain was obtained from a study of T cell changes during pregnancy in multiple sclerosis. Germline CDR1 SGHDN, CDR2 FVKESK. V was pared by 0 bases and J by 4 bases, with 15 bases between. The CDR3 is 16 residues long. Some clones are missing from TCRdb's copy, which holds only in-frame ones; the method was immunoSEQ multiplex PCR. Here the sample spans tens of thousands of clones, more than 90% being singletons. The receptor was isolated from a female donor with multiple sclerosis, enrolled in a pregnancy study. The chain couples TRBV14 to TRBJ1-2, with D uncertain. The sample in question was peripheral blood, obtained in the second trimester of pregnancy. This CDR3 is CASSQEGPGSSYGYTF. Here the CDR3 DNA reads TGTGCCAGCAGCCAAGAAGGTCCGGGATCGAGCTATGGCTACACCTTC.